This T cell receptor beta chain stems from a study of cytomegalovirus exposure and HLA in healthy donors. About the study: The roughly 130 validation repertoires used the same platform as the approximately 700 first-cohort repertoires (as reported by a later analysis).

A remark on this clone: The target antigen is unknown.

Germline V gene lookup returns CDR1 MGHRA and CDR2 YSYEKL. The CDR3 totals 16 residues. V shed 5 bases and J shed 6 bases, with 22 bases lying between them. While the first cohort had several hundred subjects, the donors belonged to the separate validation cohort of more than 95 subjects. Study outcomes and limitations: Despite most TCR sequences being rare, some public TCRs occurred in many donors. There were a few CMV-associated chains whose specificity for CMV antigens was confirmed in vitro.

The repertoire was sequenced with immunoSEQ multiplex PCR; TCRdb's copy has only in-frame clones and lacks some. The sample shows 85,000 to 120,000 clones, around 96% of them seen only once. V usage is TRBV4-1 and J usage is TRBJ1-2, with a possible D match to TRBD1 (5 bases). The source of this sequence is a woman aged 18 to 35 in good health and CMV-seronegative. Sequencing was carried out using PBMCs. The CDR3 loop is CASSDIPGTGWDGYTF. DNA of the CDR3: TGCGCCAGCAGCGACATCCCGGGGACTGGGTGGGATGGCTACACCTTC.